This T cell receptor (beta chain) was identified in a study of T cells in women clearing cervical HPV infection. About the research overall: Controls' single incident HPV16 infection cleared within 12 months without precancer. For cases, blood was sampled a median 149 days after lesion detection, interquartile range about 90 to 200 days. General study findings and limits: CIN3+ cases had significantly higher TCR repertoire richness than controls, but evenness did not differ.

The V segment lost 5 bases and the J segment 7 bases; nucleotides outside the gene matches: 4. This CDR3 is built from 13 residues. CDR1 WNHNN and CDR2 SYGVQD come from the germline V gene (reference sequence). Of note for this clone: Its target is unknown. The read falls 3 residues short of the CDR3 end, and the missing part is taken from the germline J gene.

Prevalent HPV16 infections were excluded; only incident single HPV16 infections included. The assay was immunoSEQ multiplex PCR, and TCRdb's table has in-frame clones only and misses some. Its listing shows 25,000 to 35,000 clones. This receptor was taken from a woman aged 18 to 75 with a cervical HPV16 infection that either progressed to CIN3+ or cleared (not recorded which). The chain couples TRBV10-1 to TRBJ2-5, with 10 bases lining up with TRBD1. Sequenced sample: blood buffy coat. The CDR3 protein is CASSSGQGGTQYF. Incomplete CDR3 DNA: TGCGCCAGCAGTTCCGGACAGGGGGGGACC.